This TCR beta chain was recovered during a study of control samples from healthy donors and cancer patients. The table came from immunoSEQ multiplex PCR; TCRdb's copy has only in-frame clones and leaves some out. The sample yields over 150,000 clones, just over 90% seen once. Sequencing input: blood. The origin of this receptor is a young man in good health.

CDR3 protein: CASRSDRGGKPSNQPQHF. CDR3 DNA sequence: TGTGCCAGCAGATCGGACAGGGGAGGAAAACCTAGCAATCAGCCCCAGCATTTT. The chain uses TRBV28 and TRBJ1-5; TRBD1 matches 9 bases. V was clipped by 6 bases and J by 0 bases; unmatched bases: 12. Per germline, CDR1 MDHEN and CDR2 SYDVKM. The CDR3 sequence is 18 residues long.